The table lists the clone carrying this TCR beta chain with many counts. This sample was included in a study of T cells in Graves' hyperthyroidism and ophthalmopathy. Germline V gene sequence: CDR1 LNHNV, CDR2 YYDKDF (reference sequence). Trimming cost V 0 bases and J 2 bases; bases outside gene matches: 10. The CDR3 covers 18 residues. What was amplified from RNA transcripts were TCR beta CDR3 regions. In the first-round RT-PCR of the TCR CDR3, the HTBI primer set was used. TCRdb re-derived calls from the multiplex PCR reads in MiXCR, one entry per CDR3 protein. The table lists around 600,000 distinct CDR3 sequences, around a sixth of them singletons. The diagnostic basis comprised clinical symptoms, serum thyroxine and TRAb, thyroid ultrasound and orbital computed tomography.

Sequenced material: blood. This sequence was found in a woman aged 25 to 39 with Graves' hyperthyroidism. The chain uses TRBV15 and TRBJ2-5, with TRBD2 identical over 9 bases. CDR3 nucleotides: TGTGCCACCAGCAGAGAAGATGTAGCGGGAGTCCTACAAGAGACCCAGTACTTC. Its translation: CATSREDVAGVLQETQYF.